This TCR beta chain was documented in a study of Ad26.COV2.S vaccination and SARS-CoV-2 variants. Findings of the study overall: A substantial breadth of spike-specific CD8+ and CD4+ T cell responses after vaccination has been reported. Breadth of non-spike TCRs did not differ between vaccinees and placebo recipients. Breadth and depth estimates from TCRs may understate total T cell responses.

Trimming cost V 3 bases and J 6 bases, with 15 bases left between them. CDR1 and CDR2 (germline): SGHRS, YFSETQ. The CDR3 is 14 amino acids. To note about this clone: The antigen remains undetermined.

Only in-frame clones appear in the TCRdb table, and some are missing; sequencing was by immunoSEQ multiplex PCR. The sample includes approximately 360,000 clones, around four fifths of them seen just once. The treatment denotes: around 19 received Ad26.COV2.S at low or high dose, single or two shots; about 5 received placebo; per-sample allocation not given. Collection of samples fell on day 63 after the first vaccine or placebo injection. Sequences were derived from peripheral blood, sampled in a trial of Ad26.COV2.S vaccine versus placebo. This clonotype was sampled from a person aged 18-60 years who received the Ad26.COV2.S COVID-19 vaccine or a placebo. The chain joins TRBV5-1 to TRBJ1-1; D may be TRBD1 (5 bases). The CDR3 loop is CASSSRQGEAEAFF. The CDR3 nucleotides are TGCGCCAGCAGCTCCCGTCAGGGAGAGGCTGAAGCTTTCTTT.